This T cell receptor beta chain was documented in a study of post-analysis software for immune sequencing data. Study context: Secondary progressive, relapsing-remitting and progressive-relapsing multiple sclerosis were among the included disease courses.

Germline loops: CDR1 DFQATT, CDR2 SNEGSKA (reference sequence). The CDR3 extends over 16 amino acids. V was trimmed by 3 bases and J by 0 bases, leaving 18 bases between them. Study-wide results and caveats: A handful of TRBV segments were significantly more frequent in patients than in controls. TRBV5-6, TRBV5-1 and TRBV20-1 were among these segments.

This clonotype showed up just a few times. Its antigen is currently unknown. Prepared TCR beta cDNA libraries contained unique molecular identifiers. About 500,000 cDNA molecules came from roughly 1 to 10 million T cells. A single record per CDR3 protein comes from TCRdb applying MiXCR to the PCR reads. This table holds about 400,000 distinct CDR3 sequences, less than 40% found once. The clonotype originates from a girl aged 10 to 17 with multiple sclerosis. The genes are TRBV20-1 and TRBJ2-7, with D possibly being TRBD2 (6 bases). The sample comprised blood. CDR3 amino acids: CSASSSRDWISYEQYF. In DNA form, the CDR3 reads TGCAGTGCTAGTAGTTCCCGGGACTGGATCTCCTACGAGCAGTACTTC.